Listed below are T cell receptor beta chains from one sample, sequenced in a study of T cells in Graves' hyperthyroidism and ophthalmopathy. TCRdb called the multiplex PCR reads again in MiXCR, with one record for every CDR3 protein. The sample records more than 350,000 distinct CDR3 sequences, 14% to 15% being singletons. Material: blood. All receptors derive from a woman aged 25 to 39 with Graves' hyperthyroidism. Each CDR3 is given with its conserved first and last residue. Fields, in order: V gene, D gene, CDR3 protein. D genes are given only for firm matches.

>TRBV3-1|.
CASSQDQARGGYTF
>TRBV5-1|.
CASSLGVIDTQYF
>TRBV30|.
CAWSPRQGLAQPQHF
>TRBV2|TRBD1
CASNHRQGLMGFDQPQHF
>TRBV6-5|TRBD1
CASSYSELLQGQDTYNEQFF
>TRBV3-1|.
CASSQGRAYGYTF
>TRBV20-1|TRBD2
CSASGRAAGELFF
>TRBV27|TRBD2
CASSLSGLGPFTGELFF
>TRBV2|.
CASSGQYEKLFF
>TRBV29-1|TRBD1
CSVTTGAYEQYF
>TRBV20-1|TRBD1
CSAQGQGLGYYNEQFF
>TRBV28|TRBD2
CASSPSGGRASQYF
>TRBV7-3|.
CASSLAGGAGNGYEQFF
>TRBV6-2/TRBV6-3|.
CASSPGKSGFSYEQYF
>TRBV12-3/TRBV12-4|.
CASSSSNTGELFF
>TRBV28|.
CASTPGSGATDTQYF
>TRBV3-1|TRBD2
CASRGAGGPSDTQYF
>TRBV7-8|TRBD2
CASSSRLAGVQETQYF
>TRBV28|.
CASSLMGDGREQFF
>TRBV2|.
CASTGSGSYEQYF
>TRBV7-8|TRBD2
CASSPRTSGAGYNEQFF
>TRBV5-5|TRBD1
CASSSTLELEKSTGSSYEQYF
>TRBV7-2|.
CASSLGNSYNEQFF